Below are 25 T cell receptor beta chains sequenced from a single sample in a study of blood T cell repertoires in COVID-19. Sequenced by immunoSEQ multiplex PCR; TCRdb stores in-frame clones only, minus some. This sample has approximately 20,000 clones; approximately 86% occur once, and the top ten carry about a sixth. The sample comprised peripheral blood. These receptors were collected from a man aged 70 or older with acute or convalescent COVID-19.

J is TRBJ2-2 and V is TRBV28; D might be TRBD2 (5 bases). Trimming took off 8 bases at V and 6 bases at J, with 10 bases between the two ends. Germline lookup yields CDR1 MDHEN and CDR2 SYDVKM. CDR3 length: 12 amino acids. The CDR3 bases are TGTGCCAGCGGCCAGGAGGCCGGGGAGCTGTTTTTT. Encoded protein: CASGQEAGELFF.

The genes are TRBV29-1 and TRBJ1-1; 7 bases agree with TRBD1. The CDR3 loop spans 13 amino acids. Germline trimming cut 3 bases from V and 3 bases from J; bases unmatched to any gene: 4. The germline V gene encodes CDR1 SQVTM and CDR2 ANQGSEA. CDR3 region: CSVETGSYTEAFF. In DNA, the CDR3 is TGCAGCGTTGAGACAGGGTCGTACACTGAAGCTTTCTTT.

This chain connects TRBV19 to TRBJ1-5; 10 bases match TRBD1. CDR1 is LNHDA and CDR2 is SQIVND in the germline V gene (reference sequence). The ends lost 6 bases at V and 1 base at J; junction bases unmatched: 3. The length of the CDR3 is 15 residues. CDR3 loop: CASRETGGSNQPQHF. The CDR3 bases are TGTGCCAGTAGAGAGACAGGGGGCAGCAATCAGCCCCAGCATTTT.

This chain links TRBV3-1 (or the pseudogene TRBV3-2) with TRBJ1-2, with 9 bases lining up with TRBD1. The trim removed 3 bases at V and 7 bases at J, leaving 9 bases unmatched. The CDR3 length is 15 residues. Germline CDR1 LGHDT, CDR2 YNNKEL (reference sequence). The CDR3 region has the DNA TGTGCCAGCAGCCACCGGACAGGGGAGGAGGGTGGCTACACCTTC. Protein: CASSHRTGEEGGYTF.

The CDR3 DNA follows: TGTGCCAGCTCACCGATTAAGTCGGGTATTTTGGACACTGAAGCTTTCTTT. Translating it yields CASSPIKSGILDTEAFF. V gene TRBV18 combines with J gene TRBJ1-1; no reliable D call. The CDR3 runs to 17 residues. Trimming left V 3 bases short and J 3 bases short, with 20 bases between. Germline assignment: CDR1 KGHSH and CDR2 LQKENI.

The rearrangement links TRBV28 to TRBJ2-7; 14 positions agree with TRBD2. J gave up 4 bases and V 3 bases, and 8 bases lay outside the gene matches. The CDR3 runs to 17 residues. Germline loops: CDR1 MDHEN, CDR2 SYDVKM. CDR3 protein: CASSFPGLAGGWYEQYF. The CDR3 DNA reads as TGTGCCAGCAGTTTCCCCGGACTAGCGGGAGGTTGGTACGAGCAGTACTTC.

The table lists this clone with a count of one. The chain joins TRBV15 to TRBJ2-3, with 7 bases fitting TRBD1. This CDR3 has 14 amino acids. Germline-derived CDR1 and CDR2 are LNHNV and YYDKDF (reference sequence). V shed 3 bases and J 2 bases; nucleotides not matched to a gene: 2. CDR3 in amino acids: CATSSRGNTDTQYF. DNA of the CDR3: TGTGCCACCAGCAGCAGGGGGAACACAGATACGCAGTATTTT.

This chain links TRBV4-2 with TRBJ2-7; a possible D gene is TRBD1 (5 bases). The V end lost 5 bases, the J end lost 3 bases, and 14 bases lay between the germline ends. CDR1 and CDR2 (germline): LGHNA, YNFKEQ. This CDR3 region has 14 residues. The CDR3 here is CASSLPGSVYEQYF. The DNA for the CDR3 is TGTGCCAGCAGCTTACCAGGGTCAGTCTACGAGCAGTACTTC.

This chain uses TRBV2 with TRBJ2-7; D possibly corresponds to TRBD1 (6 bases). CDR1 SNHLY and CDR2 FYNNEI come from the germline V gene. There are 16 residues in the CDR3. The ends were cut back, 6 bases at V and 0 bases at J, with 18 bases in the middle. The CDR3 is CASSRDRNQNSYEQYF. CDR3 sequence (DNA): TGTGCCAGCAGCCGAGACAGGAATCAGAACTCCTACGAGCAGTACTTC.

The chain's CDR3 is CASSPGSLTNYGYTF. The CDR3 DNA sequence: TGTGCCAGCAGCCCAGGGTCTTTAACTAACTATGGCTACACCTTC. V usage is TRBV7-2 and J usage is TRBJ1-2, with D maybe TRBD1 (5 bases). The length of the CDR3 is 15 residues. CDR1 and CDR2 (germline): SGHTA, FQGNSA. V was trimmed by 5 bases and J by 0 bases, leaving 13 bases between them.

The chain links TRBV9 to TRBJ1-3; TRBD1 might be the D (5 bases). Germline V gene sequence: CDR1 SGDLS, CDR2 YYNGEE. CDR3 length equals 17 residues. V shed 4 bases and J shed 3 bases, with 20 bases lying between them. CDR3: CASSLHPLGDFGNTIYF. CDR3 sequence (DNA): TGTGCCAGCAGCCTCCATCCCCTCGGGGACTTTGGAAACACCATATATTTT.

This clone was counted a few times. The genes are TRBV5-1 and TRBJ2-2, with 8 bases matching TRBD2. Germline V lookup: CDR1 SGHRS, CDR2 YFSETQ. The CDR3 loop spans 16 amino acids. Unmatched junction bases numbered 8, after V lost 0 bases and J lost 7 bases. The CDR3 protein is CASSLDLAGLVGELFF. Here the CDR3 DNA reads TGCGCCAGCAGCTTGGATCTAGCGGGTTTAGTCGGGGAGCTGTTTTTT.

The V gene is TRBV7-8, the J gene TRBJ1-5; 7 positions match TRBD1. Trimming at V came to 0 bases and at J to 4 bases, leaving 6 bases not matched to a gene. The length of the CDR3 is 16 residues. Germline loops: CDR1 SGHVS, CDR2 FQNEAQ. CDR3 region: CASSLAEGAGNQPQHF. The CDR3 region has the DNA TGTGCCAGCAGCTTAGCGGAGGGGGCAGGGAATCAGCCCCAGCATTTT.

The CDR3 loop is CASSLSAGREAGEQFF. In nucleotides, the CDR3 is TGCGCCAGCAGCCTTTCGGCCGGGAGGGAGGCGGGTGAGCAGTTCTTC. The V gene is TRBV4-3, the J gene TRBJ2-1; TRBD2 agrees at 8 bases. The CDR3 length is 16 residues. Germline CDR1 is LGHNA and CDR2 is YSLEER. The J segment lost 9 bases and the V segment lost 4 bases, leaving 14 bases of the junction unmatched.

The chain has TRBV5-4 and TRBJ2-1; 9 bases line up with TRBD1. Germline V CDR1 and CDR2: SGHNT, YYREEE (reference sequence). Trimming took 10 bases from V and 6 from J; bases not matched to a gene: 11. CDR3 length: 14 residues. In DNA form, the CDR3 reads TGTGCCTACGGGGGACAGGGAGGGGCCAATGAGCAGTTCTTC. It codes for CAYGGQGGANEQFF.

The chain recombines TRBV21-1 with TRBJ2-7; TRBD2 is taken as the D call from the table, unchecked against the DNA. TRBV21-1 is designated a pseudogene. The CDR3 is 11 amino acids. As DNA, the CDR3 is TGTGCCAGCAGGAAAGGAAGGAGGCAGTACTTC. It translates to CASRKGRRQYF.

V and J are TRBV29-1 and TRBJ2-7; TRBD1 is a possible D gene (5 bases). This CDR3 spans 13 amino acids. Germline-derived CDR1 and CDR2 are SQVTM and ANQGSEA. The V gene lost 4 bases and the J gene lost 7 bases, with 17 bases spanning the gap. In nucleotides, the CDR3 is TGCAGCGTTGCACCACAGGATTCGCGGGAGCAGTACTTC. Amino acids: CSVAPQDSREQYF.

The chain joins TRBV3-1 (or the pseudogene TRBV3-2) to TRBJ1-2; tentative D call: TRBD1 (5 bases). This CDR3 region has 12 residues. CDR1 is LGHDT, CDR2 YNNKEL, per germline (reference sequence). V was trimmed by 8 bases and J by 4 bases, leaving 11 bases between them. The CDR3 DNA is TGTGCCAGCGGAGGGGTCCCCTATGGCTACACCTTC. This codes for CASGGVPYGYTF.

This chain connects TRBV5-4 to TRBJ2-7, with 7 bases identical to TRBD1. This CDR3 spans 13 amino acids. The germline CDR1 and CDR2 sequences are SGHNT and YYREEE (reference sequence). V lost 4 bases and J lost 4; bases outside the gene matches: 5. The CDR3 here is CASSPGTEYEQYF. The CDR3 coding sequence is TGTGCCAGCAGCCCCGGGACAGAATACGAGCAGTACTTC.

The chain links TRBV10-3 to TRBJ2-7, with D hard to call. The CDR3 totals 11 residues. Trimming took off 4 bases at V and 6 bases at J, with 7 bases between the two ends. Germline CDR1 and CDR2: ENHRY and SYGVKD. The CDR3 is CAISVNSEQYF. CDR3 in DNA: TGTGCCATCAGTGTAAACTCCGAGCAGTACTTC.

J is TRBJ1-1 and V is TRBV6-1, with a weak D call TRBD1 (5 bases). CDR1 is MNHNS and CDR2 is SASEGT in the germline V gene. Trimming removed 3 bases from V and 10 bases from J, with 12 bases in between. The CDR3 spans 12 residues. The CDR3 region is CASSDRGRGAFF. As DNA, the CDR3 is TGTGCCAGCAGTGACAGAGGGAGGGGAGCTTTCTTT.

CDR3 region: CASSFGQGGELFF. CDR3 bases: TGCGCCAGCAGCTTTGGACAGGGCGGGGAGCTGTTTTTT. V usage is TRBV5-1 and J usage is TRBJ2-2, with 8 bases matching TRBD1. The CDR3 loop spans 13 amino acids. V dropped 2 bases and J dropped 7; count of bases not matched to a gene: 1. Germline lookup yields CDR1 SGHRS and CDR2 YFSETQ.

The rearrangement uses TRBV5-1 and TRBJ2-3; D remains ambiguous. The CDR3 spans 14 residues. CDR1 is SGHRS and CDR2 is YFSETQ in the germline V gene. V gave up 3 bases and J gave up 0 bases, with 8 bases separating them. Here the CDR3 DNA reads TGCGCCAGCAGCTCTCCTTCTAGCACAGATACGCAGTATTTT. Protein product: CASSSPSSTDTQYF.

The chain recombines TRBV6-5 with TRBJ2-2; 11 bases match TRBD1. Germline V gene lookup returns CDR1 MNHEY and CDR2 SVGAGI. The CDR3 totals 14 residues. Trimming at V came to 4 bases and at J to 6 bases, leaving 1 base not matched to a gene. The CDR3 region has the DNA TGTGCCAGCAGTTCGGACAGGGGGCCCGGGGAGCTGTTTTTT. The encoded protein is CASSSDRGPGELFF.

The V gene is TRBV19, the J gene TRBJ2-1, with 10 positions matching TRBD1. V lost 5 bases to trimming and J lost 9 bases; unmatched junction nucleotides: 16. The CDR3 has 17 amino acids. CDR1 is LNHDA, CDR2 SQIVND, per germline (reference sequence). CDR3 sequence reads: CASSYRGQGFVNVEQFF. CDR3 nucleotide sequence: TGTGCCAGTAGTTACCGGGGACAGGGGTTTGTCAACGTTGAGCAGTTCTTC.